This TCR beta chain was identified in a study of blood T cells in healthy people across ages. Study-wide results and limits: When set beside aged donors, long-lived donors presented more naive CD4+ cells and higher diversity.

CDR3 length: 15 amino acids. Germline assignment: CDR1 SGHRS and CDR2 YFSETQ. Between the trimmed V and J ends, which lost 4 bases and 0 bases, there was a span of 11 bases. A second PCR of 7 to 11 cycles used a sample-barcoded 5' primer and a J-beta primer mix. Carrying 12 random nucleotides, a template-switch adaptor labeled each individual cDNA molecule. TCRdb ran MiXCR on the 5' RACE reads and lists one entry per CDR3 protein. The table has 1.5 million to 2 million distinct CDR3 sequences, 28% seen once; the top ten hold 7.7%. This clonotype was found a few times. Its antigen is not identified. Peripheral blood samples of 9 to 10 milliliters were drawn from each donor.

The sequence derives from a young woman in good health. The chain has TRBV5-1 and TRBJ2-1, with D possibly being TRBD1 (6 bases). The specimen sequenced was blood. The CDR3 DNA sequence: TGCGCCAGCAGCGGGGGCAGGCACTCCTACAATGAGCAGTTCTTC. The encoded protein is CASSGGRHSYNEQFF.